Here is one T cell receptor (beta chain) with its context. This clone was counted a few times. Its antigen is unknown. Base qualities are not provided; no much larger clone lies one nucleotide away. At the junction V is shortened by 5 bases and J by 6 bases, with 7 bases in between. The CDR3 spans 11 residues, from the cysteine through the phenylalanine. The entry retains the CDR3 DNA only, 33 bases that are in frame from base 1. As encoded in the germline V gene, CDR1 is SGHTA while CDR2 is FQGNSA. The entire isolated RNA was reverse transcribed using the High Capacity cDNA Reverse Transcription Kit, and thus expressed TCRB transcripts were sequenced. Deep immunoSEQ sequencing was applied to naive, central memory and regulatory T cell samples, giving an average of roughly 3.3 million total reads per sample. Sorted cells were lysed in RLT buffer, and RNA was extracted using DNase-treated RNeasy Micro or Mini kits according to cell number. Each cell subset was processed on its own to prevent cross-contamination, while patient and healthy donor samples were processed together. Using the immunoSEQ multiplex PCR, TCRB sequences were amplified from cDNA into 87-bp fragments spanning the CDR3 region. Sequencing of the amplicons was performed on the Illumina HiSeq platform. The study's processing was this. Synthetic template baselines were used to correct PCR bias computationally, reads within Hamming distance 2 were collapsed, and singletons that could not be merged were discarded. Reads were aligned against IMGT to assign V, D and J genes, CDR3 length and insertions or deletions at six rearrangement sites. Within each subset, clonotype counts were normalized to sorted cell number, and only after that were true diversity and Gini coefficients computed with the tcR R package. The overlap coefficient, calculated on TCRB nucleotide sequences, was used to measure repertoire sharing. This is the immuneACCESS table as TCRdb keeps it, with only in-frame sequences that have V and J called. A part of the clones is gone; compared with another copy, unresolved V genes explain less than half, and the rest is unexplained. The D gene and trimming were derived from the DNA, and the V and J assignments and clone size from that table. Across this sample there are around 150,000 clones, with around 8.6% seen only once. Around 0.56% of the sample is held by the ten biggest clonotypes.

A single peripheral blood draw of 90 to 150 mL on average was collected from each donor into heparinised tubes. Using a panel that included CD45RO, CCR7, CD25, CD127, CD95 and CD27, naive, central memory, regulatory and stem cell-like memory CD4+ T cells were sorted on a BD FACSAria II. Every sorted population had a purity above 98%. PBMCs were isolated immediately by Lymphoprep density gradient centrifugation and stained directly without culture. So that batch effects would be minimized, each experiment stained and sorted samples in pairs, pairing one healthy donor with one patient. The sample belongs to a study of beta chain features in type 1 diabetes (dated by TCRdb to the late 2010s). General notes on the study: Patients and healthy donors did not differ in mean age, gender distribution, total cell number or subset yield. In the study, recently diagnosed type 1 diabetes patients and matched healthy donors were compared on the TCRB repertoires of their sorted circulating CD4+ T cell subsets. A total of 85 million to 140 million sorted cells were examined across all samples, and the number of cells per subset was strongly correlated with RNA yield. Naive and central memory subsets were obtained from all 28 donors, but regulatory and stem cell-like memory subsets were isolated from only 8 patients and roughly 8 healthy donors. What the study reported, not specific to this receptor: Shorter templates might have been favored by PCR, but patient and control samples were amplified and corrected together, so both groups would have been affected equally by any skew. Naive, central memory and regulatory TCRB repertoires appeared to be more alike among patients than among healthy donors. At VDJ recombination sites, type 1 diabetes patients had fewer insertions and more deleted nucleotides, which implies abnormalities in thymic rearrangement. In all four CD4+ subsets, TCRB CDR3 length was moderately but significantly shorter in type 1 diabetes patients. Because cDNA was sequenced instead of genomic DNA, activated cells with high expression could be over-represented, although the groups did not differ in activation or CD3 levels. HLA sub-analyses involved small numbers of individuals, so any influence of HLA type on TCRB rearrangement remained unresolved.

This receptor was taken from a woman under 30 with type 1 diabetes. The source material was central memory CD4+ T cells from blood. The sequence links TRBV7-2 to TRBJ1-2, with no confident D gene call. The sequence in DNA is TGTGCCAGCAGCCCCTATAATGGCTACACCTTC. It translates as CASSPYNGYTF.